These T cell receptor beta chains were read from a single sample in a study of vaccination and CD4 T cells after COVID-19. TCRdb processed the PCR reads anew with MiXCR; each CDR3 protein has one entry. The data contain tens of thousands of distinct CDR3 sequences, 60% of them singletons. No antigen has been identified for these receptors. Sequenced here: CD4+ T cells from blood, cultured in vitro, sampled after SARS-CoV-2 vaccination. Source of these receptors: a human donor who received a COVID-19 vaccine. CDR3s include the opening cysteine and the closing phenylalanine or tryptophan. The D gene is left open where the match is weak. Clone size is stated in some rows and not others, as once, few, many or a class when expanded.

v_call	clone_size	j_call	d_call	cdr3_nt	cdr3_aa
TRBV7-9	few	TRBJ1-2	NA	TGTGCCAGCAGCTTAATTGCGGACTATGGCTACACCTTC	CASSLIADYGYTF
TRBV5-4	NA	TRBJ2-7	NA	TGTGCCAGCAGCTTGGACGTCGGGGAGCAGTACTTC	CASSLDVGEQYF
TRBV19	NA	TRBJ2-5	NA	TGTGCCAGTAGTGTGGCAGGCCAAGAGACCCAGTACTTC	CASSVAGQETQYF
TRBV20-1	NA	TRBJ1-1	TRBD1	TGCAGTGCTAGGCCGGGACAGGGCTGGTTGGGGAACACTGAAGCTTTCTTT	CSARPGQGWLGNTEAFF
TRBV30	NA	TRBJ1-1	NA	TGTGCCTGGAGTTTGGGTGGCGGGGGGGGTAATACTGAAGCTTTCTTT	CAWSLGGGGGNTEAFF
TRBV20-1	few	TRBJ1-5	NA	TGCAGTGCTACAACCTTAGGAAGTAGCAATCAGCCCCAGCATTTT	CSATTLGSSNQPQHF
TRBV11-3	NA	TRBJ2-1	NA	TGTGCCAGCAGCCCCGCCCAGGGGCGGGGGAGCTCCTACAATGAGCAGTTCTTC	CASSPAQGRGSSYNEQFF
TRBV19	few	TRBJ2-7	TRBD2	TGTGCCAGTACCTCAACCGGGGGGGCCTACGAGCAGTACTTC	CASTSTGGAYEQYF
TRBV6-4	few	TRBJ2-2	TRBD2	TGTGCCAGCCGGGAGGATCTCAACACCGGGGAGCTGTTTTTT	CASREDLNTGELFF
TRBV7-2	few	TRBJ1-1	NA	TGTGCCAGCAGCTTGGGGCCAGCTACCAACACTGAAGCTTTCTTT	CASSLGPATNTEAFF
TRBV5-8	NA	TRBJ2-3	NA	TGTGCCAGCAGCCCGGGCCCATTCCGAGATACGCAGTATTTT	CASSPGPFRDTQYF
TRBV19	NA	TRBJ1-5	NA	TGTGCCAGTAGTATCAGTGCGGCAGGGAGCAATCAGCCCCAGCATTTT	CASSISAAGSNQPQHF
TRBV7-9	few	TRBJ2-5	NA	TGTGCCAGCAGCTTAGCGCTGGGACACTTGTACCAAGAGACCCAGTACTTC	CASSLALGHLYQETQYF
TRBV28	NA	TRBJ1-2	NA	TGTGCCAGCAGTTCCCCGACAGTTGGCTACACCTTC	CASSSPTVGYTF
TRBV15	NA	TRBJ1-5	TRBD1	TGTGCCATCGGGACAGGGCGGTGGGAAAGCAATCAGCCCCAGCATTTT	CAIGTGRWESNQPQHF
TRBV5-1	few	TRBJ1-1	NA	TGCGCCAGCAGCTTGGAGGTCACGAGGGTTAGCTCCACTGAAGCTTTCTTT	CASSLEVTRVSSTEAFF
TRBV20-1	NA	TRBJ2-1	NA	TGCAGTGCCACCCATCCCTTGGCGGGGAGTCGGAGTGAGCAGTTCTTC	CSATHPLAGSRSEQFF
TRBV2	NA	TRBJ1-2	NA	TGTGCCAGCACCACGAGGGCCTATGGCTACACCTTC	CASTTRAYGYTF
TRBV12-3/TRBV12-4	NA	TRBJ2-1	TRBD2	TGTGCCAGCAGGGTGACTAGCGGGAAGAACAATGAGCAGTTCTTC	CASRVTSGKNNEQFF
TRBV7-2	NA	TRBJ2-2	NA	TGTGCCAGCAGCCTCCAGGGACTCCCCACCGGGGAGCTGTTTTTT	CASSLQGLPTGELFF
TRBV6-1	NA	TRBJ1-2	TRBD1	TGTGCCAGCAGCCACAGGGGGCCTTATGGCTACACCTTC	CASSHRGPYGYTF
TRBV2	once	TRBJ1-5	NA	TGTGCCAGCAGTGAACCCGGGTACAATCAGCCCCAGCATTTT	CASSEPGYNQPQHF
TRBV12-3/TRBV12-4	NA	TRBJ1-5	NA	TGTGCCAGCAGTTTAGACAACAATCAGCCCCAGCATTTT	CASSLDNNQPQHF
TRBV6-1	NA	TRBJ2-7	NA	TGTGCCAGCAGTGTTGCACCAGCCTACGAGCAGTACTTC	CASSVAPAYEQYF
TRBV7-2	NA	TRBJ2-3	NA	TGTGCCAGCAGCCGGACCCTAGCGGATACGCAGTATTTT	CASSRTLADTQYF
TRBV14	once	TRBJ1-5	NA	TGTGCCAGCAGCCAAGGTTTGGGCAATCAGCCCCAGCATTTT	CASSQGLGNQPQHF
TRBV20-1	few	TRBJ1-1	TRBD1	TGCAGTGCTAGAGATCCAGGGGGCCAGAACACTGAAGCTTTCTTT	CSARDPGGQNTEAFF
TRBV6-5	once	TRBJ2-3	TRBD2	TGTGCCAGCAGTTACTCCGCGGGGGGGCAATCAGATACGCAGTATTTT	CASSYSAGGQSDTQYF
TRBV27	NA	TRBJ2-2	NA	TGTGCCAGCAGTTTCGGCGCAATCGGCGGGGAGCTGTTTTTT	CASSFGAIGGELFF
TRBV12-1	NA	TRBJ2-1	NA	TGTGCCAGCACCCGATTGACGGGACTAAGGGCCAATGAGCAGTTCTTC	CASTRLTGLRANEQFF
TRBV6-1	few	TRBJ2-7	TRBD1	TGTGCCAGCAGGGCGGGGGACAGGGGGGTCTACGAGCAGTACTTC	CASRAGDRGVYEQYF
TRBV10-3	few	TRBJ2-3	TRBD1	TGTGCCATCAGTGAGTCAACAGGGGGCGCAAGAACAGATACGCAGTATTTT	CAISESTGGARTDTQYF
TRBV29-1	NA	TRBJ1-1	NA	TGCAGCGCTACAACCAGCGAGAACACTGAAGCTTTCTTT	CSATTSENTEAFF
TRBV15	few	TRBJ1-2	NA	TGTGCCACCAGCAGAGACAGGGTTTCTAACTATGGCTACACCTTC	CATSRDRVSNYGYTF
TRBV20-1	NA	TRBJ2-5	NA	TGCAGTGCCACCTTAGCGGCACAAGAGACCCAGTACTTC	CSATLAAQETQYF
TRBV2	NA	TRBJ2-3	NA	TGTGCCAGCAGGAAGGACATAAACACAGATACGCAGTATTTT	CASRKDINTDTQYF
TRBV7-2	NA	TRBJ1-5	NA	TGTGCCAGCAGCTTAGTCCGGGACCAGCCCCAGCATTTT	CASSLVRDQPQHF
TRBV15	NA	TRBJ2-5	TRBD1	TGTGCCACCAGCAGCGGACAGGGAGAGACCCAGTACTTC	CATSSGQGETQYF
TRBV6-1	NA	TRBJ1-6	NA	TGTGCCAGCAGTGAAGCGTACGGAGGACCCCTCCACTTT	CASSEAYGGPLHF
TRBV12-3/TRBV12-4	few	TRBJ1-2	NA	TGTGCCAGCATCTTGAGAGGGGGGGGTGGCTACACCTTC	CASILRGGGGYTF
TRBV11-3	NA	TRBJ2-1	NA	TGTGCCAGCAGCTTGGAGTCGATAACCTACAATGAGCAGTTCTTC	CASSLESITYNEQFF
TRBV6-1	few	TRBJ1-5	NA	TGTGCCAGCAGGGAGAAGGGACTGCTGATCCAGCATTTT	CASREKGLLIQHF
TRBV30	few	TRBJ1-5	NA	TGTGCCTGGAGTAGAGTCTTTGGACCCAATCAGCCCCAGCATTTT	CAWSRVFGPNQPQHF
TRBV6-1	NA	TRBJ1-2	TRBD1	TGTGCCAGCAGGCAACCGGAGGGACAGGGGGCGGTAGGCTACACCTTC	CASRQPEGQGAVGYTF